Following are 25 T cell receptor beta chains from one sample sequenced in a study of monozygotic twins with inflammatory bowel disease. From its re-call of the 5' RACE reads, TCRdb lists each CDR3 protein once, without DNA. Its table records fewer than 200,000 distinct CDR3 sequences. The sequenced sample was blood. All receptors derive from a human donor with ulcerative colitis or Crohn's disease, or a healthy co-twin of an affected twin (not recorded which).

V usage is TRBV7-9 and J usage is TRBJ2-1. Germline CDR1 is SEHNR and CDR2 is FQNEAQ (reference sequence). The CDR3 is 15 residues long. The CDR3 reads CASSLAAGPSNEQFF. The full variable domain, with the rest looked up from reference TRBV7-9 and TRBJ2-1, is DTGVSQNPRHKITKRGQNVTFRCDPISEHNRLYWYRQTLGQGPEFLTYFQNEAQLEKSRLLSDRFSAERPKGSFSTLEIQRTEQGDSAMYLCASSLAAGPSNEQFFGPGTRLTVL.

The rearrangement uses TRBV19 and TRBJ2-2. Germline CDR1 LNHDA, CDR2 SQIVND (reference sequence). CDR3 length: 15 amino acids. The CDR3 region is CASSIPQKGAGELFF.

The V gene is TRBV12-3 or TRBV12-4, the J gene TRBJ2-5; TCRdb reports TRBD1, a call that lacks DNA to check it against. The CDR3 is made up of 14 amino acids. CDR3 residues: CASRGGQGEETQYF.

The chain combines TRBV20-1 with TRBJ2-7; TCRdb names TRBD1, which stays unverified in the absence of DNA. In germline, CDR1 is DFQATT, CDR2 SNEGSKA (reference sequence). There are 14 residues in the CDR3. The CDR3 spells CSASLGQGFYEQYF.

The chain combines TRBV5-1 with TRBJ2-2; the TCRdb call, TRBD2, lacks DNA for checking. Germline V gene sequence: CDR1 SGHRS, CDR2 YFSETQ. The CDR3 is 15 residues long. CDR3 in amino acids: CASLDTLTNTGELFF.

V gene TRBV27 combines with J gene TRBJ1-1. Per germline, CDR1 MNHEY and CDR2 SMNVEV (reference sequence). The CDR3 totals 12 residues. CDR3 loop: CASSPRGGEAFF.

The rearrangement joins TRBV5-1 to TRBJ1-5. Germline V gives CDR1 SGHRS, CDR2 YFSETQ. CDR3 length equals 15 residues. Here the CDR3 reads CASSPSGDINQPQHF.

V usage is TRBV5-1 and J usage is TRBJ2-1. The CDR3 consists of 15 residues. The V gene's germline CDR1 is SGHRS and CDR2 YFSETQ. The CDR3 here is CASSSDRGNRNEQFF.

This rearrangement joins TRBV4-3 to TRBJ2-3. The CDR3 runs 15 residues. Per germline, CDR1 LGHNA and CDR2 YSLEER. CDR3 in amino acids: CASSPTMGHTDTQYF.

The chain employs TRBV5-4 and TRBJ2-7. CDR3 length: 16 residues. CDR1 and CDR2 (germline): SGHNT, YYREEE (reference sequence). The CDR3 is CASSLGDGPFSYEQYF.

The rearrangement joins TRBV27 to TRBJ1-2; lacking DNA, the TRBD1 call made by TCRdb goes unchecked. Per the germline V gene, CDR1 is MNHEY and CDR2 is SMNVEV (reference sequence). The CDR3 totals 16 residues. The CDR3 here is CASSAGVGTEYVDYTF.

The chain recombines TRBV20-1 with TRBJ2-2; TCRdb outputs TRBD1, but without DNA this stays unchecked. The germline V gene encodes CDR1 DFQATT and CDR2 SNEGSKA (reference sequence). This CDR3 is 15 amino acids long. CDR3 amino acids: CSAREAGGAAGELFF.

This chain joins TRBV7-2 and TRBJ2-3; TCRdb returns TRBD2, unconfirmable since there is no DNA. The germline V gene encodes CDR1 SGHTA and CDR2 FQGNSA. This CDR3 spans 15 amino acids. CDR3 sequence reads: CASSLPASGRLPQYF.

The chain combines TRBV20-1 with TRBJ1-5; TCRdb picks TRBD1, but there is no DNA to check that call. The V gene's germline CDR1 is DFQATT and CDR2 SNEGSKA (reference sequence). The CDR3 covers 13 residues. CDR3 sequence: CSAWTGNLQPQHF.

CDR3 residues: CASSPGTDRTDTQYF. This sequence joins TRBV7-7 and TRBJ2-3; TCRdb selects TRBD1, and the lack of DNA leaves this call unchecked. The germline CDR1 and CDR2 sequences are SSHAT and FNYEAQ (reference sequence). The CDR3 is 15 amino acids.

The rearrangement links TRBV5-4 to TRBJ2-3; TCRdb's D call, TRBD1, is unchecked because there is no DNA. Germline CDR1 is SGHNT and CDR2 is YYREEE (reference sequence). The CDR3 loop spans 15 amino acids. CDR3 sequence: CASSKGTVSTDTQYF.

The genes are TRBV6-4 and TRBJ2-6; TCRdb's D call of TRBD1 is untestable without DNA. Germline values: CDR1 MRHNA, CDR2 SNTAGT. There are 16 residues in the CDR3. This CDR3 is CASSEGTGSGANVLTF.

V usage is TRBV4-1 and J usage is TRBJ2-1; TCRdb selects TRBD2, and the lack of DNA leaves this call unchecked. This CDR3 is built from 17 residues. Looked up from germline, CDR1 is MGHRA and CDR2 is YSYEKL. The CDR3 reads CASSQDFPGGPSNEQFF.

This rearrangement joins TRBV7-2 to TRBJ1-3; TCRdb picks TRBD1, but there is no DNA to check that call. The germline V gene has CDR1 SGHTA and CDR2 FQGNSA. The CDR3 is made up of 16 amino acids. CDR3 amino acids: CASSSHRDPGGNTIYF.

The chain combines TRBV18 with TRBJ2-6; TCRdb designates TRBD2, a call that cannot be tested without DNA. Per germline, CDR1 KGHSH and CDR2 LQKENI. This CDR3 comprises 17 residues. The CDR3 spells CASSLGTASSGANVLTF.

The gene calls are TRBV29-1 and TRBJ1-2; as DNA is missing, the TRBD1 call by TCRdb cannot be tested. Germline loops: CDR1 SQVTM, CDR2 ANQGSEA. The CDR3 is 13 amino acids. CDR3 loop: CSVGTGPNYGYTF.

The chain couples TRBV9 to TRBJ1-2; TCRdb proposes TRBD1, but this gene call is untestable without DNA. The CDR3 loop spans 15 amino acids. Germline assignment: CDR1 SGDLS and CDR2 YYNGEE. The CDR3 loop reads CASSIEIGGTYGYTF.

The chain's CDR3 is CASSLGGRRDTQYF. The genes are TRBV7-2 and TRBJ2-3; TCRdb reports TRBD2, a call that lacks DNA to check it against. CDR1 SGHTA and CDR2 FQGNSA come from the germline V gene. The CDR3 is 14 amino acids.

This chain links TRBV2 with TRBJ2-3; the TCRdb D gene call, TRBD1, has no DNA to confirm it. CDR3 length: 15 residues. Germline V lookup: CDR1 SNHLY, CDR2 FYNNEI. CDR3 in amino acids: CASQLDRGYSDTQYF.

V usage is TRBV6-2 or TRBV6-3 and J usage is TRBJ2-2; TCRdb's assignment of TRBD1 cannot be checked, as there is no DNA. CDR1 and CDR2 from the germline V gene are MNHEY and SVGEGT. The CDR3 sequence is 15 residues long. The CDR3 protein is CASRKTGGNTGELFF.